Following are 10 T cell receptor beta chains from one sample sequenced in a study of vaccination effects on CD4 cells after COVID-19. Their antigen targets remain unknown. Sequencing was preceded by expansion of antigen-specific CD4+ T cells with viral peptide pools in the ViraFEST assay. Isolating CD4+ T cells followed roughly ten days of culture. Nucleocapsid antibodies stayed negative before and after vaccination, showing no earlier SARS-CoV-2 infection. Using immunoSEQ multiplex PCR, the repertoire was profiled, and TCRdb retains in-frame clones only, with some absent. The sample shows about 23,000 clones, 55% to 80% of them seen only once. Here the sequenced sample was CD4+ T cells from PBMCs cultured with SARS-CoV-2 spike peptides, taken before COVID-19 vaccination. All receptors come from a human donor who received a COVID-19 vaccine.

The chain combines TRBV5-1 with TRBJ1-4; D gene unclear. With 2 bases removed from V and 1 base from J, the gap between germline ends came to 15 bases. CDR1 is SGHRS, CDR2 YFSETQ, per germline. The length of the CDR3 is 17 residues. CDR3: CASSLRRTSGTNEKLFF. CDR3 nucleotide sequence: TGCGCCAGCAGCTTAAGGCGCACCAGTGGAACTAATGAAAAACTGTTTTTT.

The gene calls are TRBV7-8 and TRBJ1-5; a possible D gene is TRBD1 (6 bases). Germline V gene sequence: CDR1 SGHVS, CDR2 FQNEAQ. Trimming stripped 6 bases from V and 7 bases from J, with 28 bases between. The CDR3 is 18 residues long. The CDR3 protein is CASSRLRRLQGRNQPQHF. CDR3 DNA: TGTGCCAGCAGTCGGCTACGACGATTACAGGGACGGAACCAGCCCCAGCATTTT.

This clone was detected only a few times. This chain joins TRBV6-1 and TRBJ2-1, with 8 nucleotides matching TRBD2. V lost 4 bases to trimming and J lost 5 bases; unmatched junction nucleotides: 4. CDR1 and CDR2 from the germline V gene are MNHNS and SASEGT. The CDR3 consists of 14 residues. The CDR3 region has the DNA TGTGCCAGCAGTGCCGGGACTAGAAACAATGAGCAGTTCTTC. Its translation: CASSAGTRNNEQFF.

This chain joins TRBV6-2 or TRBV6-3 and TRBJ2-2, with 11 bases that match TRBD2. Germline V gene data show CDR1 as MNHEY and CDR2 as SVGEGT. V lost 4 bases and J lost 4; bases outside the gene matches: 5. The CDR3 spans 16 residues. This CDR3 is CASSFGLAGFTGELFF. The CDR3 nucleotides read TGTGCCAGCAGTTTCGGACTAGCGGGCTTCACCGGGGAGCTGTTTTTT.

CDR3 region: CASSPLGETQYF. The CDR3 coding sequence is TGTGCCAGCTCCCCCCTAGGGGAGACCCAGTACTTC. The rearrangement uses TRBV18 and TRBJ2-5, with D uncertain. The V gene's germline CDR1 is KGHSH and CDR2 LQKENI. CDR3 length: 12 amino acids. Trimming removed 6 bases from V and 5 bases from J, with 10 bases in between.

This chain links TRBV7-2 with TRBJ2-3; D remains unclear. This CDR3 comprises 12 residues. V was pared by 8 bases and J by 5 bases, with 11 bases between. CDR1 is SGHTA, CDR2 FQGNSA, per germline. The CDR3 here is CASGLLRDTQYF. In nucleotides, the CDR3 is TGTGCCAGCGGCCTCTTGAGAGATACGCAGTATTTT.

The chain employs TRBV27 and TRBJ1-5, with TRBD1 as a possible D gene (5 bases). In germline, CDR1 is MNHEY, CDR2 SMNVEV (reference sequence). This CDR3 is 11 amino acids long. The V and J ends lost 10 bases and 8 bases respectively, with 12 bases between them. CDR3 nucleotides: TGTGCCAAAGGGGTTGAAGAGCCCCAGCATTTT. It specifies CAKGVEEPQHF.

V and J are TRBV27 and TRBJ1-5; no clear D gene. CDR1 MNHEY and CDR2 SMNVEV come from the germline V gene (reference sequence). V lost 3 bases and J lost 5, with 8 bases in between. The CDR3 consists of 13 residues. The CDR3 sequence is CASSLLFDQPQHF. The CDR3 DNA follows: TGTGCCAGCAGTTTGTTATTCGATCAGCCCCAGCATTTT.

The chain links TRBV27 to TRBJ2-2; 7 nucleotides align to TRBD1. Germline V gives CDR1 MNHEY, CDR2 SMNVEV (reference sequence). This CDR3 has 16 residues. J lost 0 bases, V lost 6 bases, and 7 bases had no gene match. The CDR3 coding sequence is TGTGCCAGCAGCGAGGACAGGTTCGCGAACACCGGGGAGCTGTTTTTT. Translated, it gives CASSEDRFANTGELFF.

The chain uses TRBV5-4 and TRBJ1-1; D not resolved. With 1 base removed from V and 0 bases from J, the gap between germline ends came to 10 bases. The CDR3 loop spans 15 amino acids. The V gene's germline CDR1 is SGHNT and CDR2 YYREEE (reference sequence). DNA of the CDR3: TGTGCCAGCAGCTTGTCGCCAAACGTGAACACTGAAGCTTTCTTT. It specifies CASSLSPNVNTEAFF.